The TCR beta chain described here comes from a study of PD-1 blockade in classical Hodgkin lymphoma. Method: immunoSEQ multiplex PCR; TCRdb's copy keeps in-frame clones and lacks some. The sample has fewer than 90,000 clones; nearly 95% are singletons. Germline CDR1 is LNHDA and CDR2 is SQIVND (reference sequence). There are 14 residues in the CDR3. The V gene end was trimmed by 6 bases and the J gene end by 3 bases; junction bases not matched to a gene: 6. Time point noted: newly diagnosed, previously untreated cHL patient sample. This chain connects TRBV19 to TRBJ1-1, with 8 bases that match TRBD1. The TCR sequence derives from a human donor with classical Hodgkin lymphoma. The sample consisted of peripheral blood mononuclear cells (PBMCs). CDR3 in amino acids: CASSQQGGDTEAFF. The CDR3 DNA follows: TGTGCCAGTAGCCAACAGGGGGGGGACACTGAAGCTTTCTTT.